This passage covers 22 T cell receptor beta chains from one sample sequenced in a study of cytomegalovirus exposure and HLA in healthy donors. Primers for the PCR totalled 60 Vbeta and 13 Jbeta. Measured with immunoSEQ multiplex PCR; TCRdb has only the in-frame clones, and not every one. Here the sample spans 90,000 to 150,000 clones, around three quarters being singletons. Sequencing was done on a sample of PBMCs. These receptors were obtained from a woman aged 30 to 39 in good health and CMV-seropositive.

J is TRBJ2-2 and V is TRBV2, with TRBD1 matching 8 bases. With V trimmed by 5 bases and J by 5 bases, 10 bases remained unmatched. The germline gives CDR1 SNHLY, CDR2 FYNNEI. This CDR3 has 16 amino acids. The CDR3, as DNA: TGTGCCAGCAGTTCCCCCGCAGGGGGCGGAACCGGGGAGCTGTTTTTT. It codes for CASSSPAGGGTGELFF. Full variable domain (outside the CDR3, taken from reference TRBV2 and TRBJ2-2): EPEVTQTPSHQVTQMGQEVILRCVPISNHLYFYWYRQILGQKVEFLVSFYNNEISEKSEIFDDQFSVERPDGSNFTLKIRSTKLEDSAMYFCASSSPAGGGTGELFFGEGSRLTVL.

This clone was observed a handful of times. CDR3 DNA: TGTGCCAGCACGGGGGACAGGAAACGAGGGGTCTATGGCTACACCTTC. This encodes CASTGDRKRGVYGYTF. The chain uses TRBV25-1 and TRBJ1-2; TRBD1 matches at 8 bases. V lost 7 bases, J lost 4 bases, and 14 bases stayed unmatched. CDR3 length: 16 amino acids. CDR1 MGHDK and CDR2 SYGVNS come from the germline V gene.

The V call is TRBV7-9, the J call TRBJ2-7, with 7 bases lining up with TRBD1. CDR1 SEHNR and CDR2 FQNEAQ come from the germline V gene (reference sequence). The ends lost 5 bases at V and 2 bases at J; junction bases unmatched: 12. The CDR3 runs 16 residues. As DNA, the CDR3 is TGTGCCAGCAGCCCCTCGACCGGGACAGCGCCCTACGAGCAGTACTTC. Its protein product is CASSPSTGTAPYEQYF.

Here the CDR3 DNA reads TGTGCCAGCAGCCGCGGGACGGTGGGCATAGATACGCAGTATTTT. It encodes CASSRGTVGIDTQYF. The genes are TRBV5-4 and TRBJ2-3; D possibly corresponds to TRBD2 (6 bases). There are 15 residues in the CDR3. Germline assignment: CDR1 SGHNT and CDR2 YYREEE (reference sequence). Deletions cut 4 bases from V and 5 bases from J, with 17 bases between.

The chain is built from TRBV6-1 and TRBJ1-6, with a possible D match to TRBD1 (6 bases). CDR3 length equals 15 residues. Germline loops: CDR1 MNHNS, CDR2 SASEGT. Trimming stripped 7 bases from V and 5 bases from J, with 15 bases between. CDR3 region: CASTGDTVHNSPLHF. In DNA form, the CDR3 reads TGTGCCAGCACCGGGGACACCGTACATAATTCACCCCTCCACTTT.

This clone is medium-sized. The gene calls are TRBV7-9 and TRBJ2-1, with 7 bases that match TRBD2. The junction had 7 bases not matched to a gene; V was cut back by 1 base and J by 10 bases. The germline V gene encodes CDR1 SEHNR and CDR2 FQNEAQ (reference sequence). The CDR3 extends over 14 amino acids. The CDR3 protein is CASSLVTSDGEQFF. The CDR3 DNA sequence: TGTGCCAGCAGCTTAGTCACTAGCGATGGGGAGCAGTTCTTC.

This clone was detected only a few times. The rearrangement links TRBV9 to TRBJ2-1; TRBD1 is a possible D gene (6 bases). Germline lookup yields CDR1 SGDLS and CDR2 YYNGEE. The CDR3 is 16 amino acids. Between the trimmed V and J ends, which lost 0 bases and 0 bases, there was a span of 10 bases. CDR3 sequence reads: CASSVGGRGSYNEQFF. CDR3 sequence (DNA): TGTGCCAGCAGCGTAGGGGGCAGGGGCTCCTACAATGAGCAGTTCTTC.

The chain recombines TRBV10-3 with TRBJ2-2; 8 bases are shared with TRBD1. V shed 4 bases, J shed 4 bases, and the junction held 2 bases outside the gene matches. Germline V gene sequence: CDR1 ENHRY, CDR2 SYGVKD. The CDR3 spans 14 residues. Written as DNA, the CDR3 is TGTGCCATCAGTGGGACAGGGCTCACCGGGGAGCTGTTTTTT. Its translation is CAISGTGLTGELFF.

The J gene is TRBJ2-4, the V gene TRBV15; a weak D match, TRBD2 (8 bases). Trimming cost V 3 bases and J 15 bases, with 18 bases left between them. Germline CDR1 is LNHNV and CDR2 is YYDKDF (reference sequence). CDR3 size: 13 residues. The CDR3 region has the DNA TGTGCCACCAGCAGGGAAAGGGGGCTAGCGGGGTACTTC. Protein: CATSRERGLAGYF.

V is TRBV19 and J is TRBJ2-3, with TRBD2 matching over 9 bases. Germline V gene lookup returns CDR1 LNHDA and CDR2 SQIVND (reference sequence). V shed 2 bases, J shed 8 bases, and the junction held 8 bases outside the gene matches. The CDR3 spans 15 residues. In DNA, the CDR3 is TGTGCCAGTAGTATAAAGGGCGGGAGGGAGGCTACGCAGTATTTT. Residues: CASSIKGGREATQYF.

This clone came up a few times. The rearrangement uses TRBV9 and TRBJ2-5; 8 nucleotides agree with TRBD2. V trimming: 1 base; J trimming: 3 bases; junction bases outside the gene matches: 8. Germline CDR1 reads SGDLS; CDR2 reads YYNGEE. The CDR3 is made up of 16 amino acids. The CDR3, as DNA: TGTGCCAGCAGCGTAAGTCCGGGACTAGTGGAAGAGACCCAGTACTTC. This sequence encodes CASSVSPGLVEETQYF.

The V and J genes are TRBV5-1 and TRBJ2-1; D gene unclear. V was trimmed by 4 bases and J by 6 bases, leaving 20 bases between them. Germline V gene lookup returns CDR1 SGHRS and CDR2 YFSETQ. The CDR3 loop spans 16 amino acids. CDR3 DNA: TGCGCCAGCAGCGCGCGAGGCCTACAATCGGGCAATGAGCAGTTCTTC. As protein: CASSARGLQSGNEQFF. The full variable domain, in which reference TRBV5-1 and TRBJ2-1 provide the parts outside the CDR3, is KAGVTQTPRYLIKTRGQQVTLSCSPISGHRSVSWYQQTPGQGLQFLFEYFSETQRNKGNFPGRFSGRQFSNSRSEMNVSTLELGDSALYLCASSARGLQSGNEQFFGPGTRLTVL.

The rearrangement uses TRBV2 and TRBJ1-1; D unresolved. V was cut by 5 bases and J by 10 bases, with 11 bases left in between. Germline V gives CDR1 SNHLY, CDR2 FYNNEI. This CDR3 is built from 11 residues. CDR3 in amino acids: CASSQWAAAFF. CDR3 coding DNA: TGTGCCAGCAGTCAATGGGCAGCAGCTTTCTTT.

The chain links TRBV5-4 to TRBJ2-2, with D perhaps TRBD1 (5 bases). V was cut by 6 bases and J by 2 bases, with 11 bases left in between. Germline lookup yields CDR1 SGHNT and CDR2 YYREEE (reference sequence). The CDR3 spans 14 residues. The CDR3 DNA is TGTGCCAGCAAGTGGGGCGAAAACACCGGGGAGCTGTTTTTT. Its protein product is CASKWGENTGELFF.

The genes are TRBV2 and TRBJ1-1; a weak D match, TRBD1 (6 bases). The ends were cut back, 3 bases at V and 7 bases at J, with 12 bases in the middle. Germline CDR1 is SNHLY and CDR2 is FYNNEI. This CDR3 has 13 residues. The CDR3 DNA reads TGTGCCAGCAGTGAGTGGGGGGGCGATGAAGCTTTCTTT. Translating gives CASSEWGGDEAFF.

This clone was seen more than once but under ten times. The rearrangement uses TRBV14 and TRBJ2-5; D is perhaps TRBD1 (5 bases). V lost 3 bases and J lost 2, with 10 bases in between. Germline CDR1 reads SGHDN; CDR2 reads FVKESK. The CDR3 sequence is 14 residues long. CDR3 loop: CASSHWTKQETQYF. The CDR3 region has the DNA TGTGCCAGCAGCCACTGGACAAAGCAAGAGACCCAGTACTTC. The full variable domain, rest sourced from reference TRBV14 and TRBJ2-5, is EAGVTQFPSHSVIEKGQTVTLRCDPISGHDNLYWYRRVMGKEIKFLLHFVKESKQDESGMPNNRFLAERTGGTYSTLKVQPAELEDSGVYFCASSHWTKQETQYFGPGTRLLVL.

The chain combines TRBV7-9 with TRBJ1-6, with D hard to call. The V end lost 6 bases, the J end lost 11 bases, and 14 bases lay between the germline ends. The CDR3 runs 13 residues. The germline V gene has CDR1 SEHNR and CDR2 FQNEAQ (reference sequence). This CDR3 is CASSDVRGAPLHF. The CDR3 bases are TGTGCCAGCAGTGACGTGCGGGGAGCACCCCTCCACTTT.

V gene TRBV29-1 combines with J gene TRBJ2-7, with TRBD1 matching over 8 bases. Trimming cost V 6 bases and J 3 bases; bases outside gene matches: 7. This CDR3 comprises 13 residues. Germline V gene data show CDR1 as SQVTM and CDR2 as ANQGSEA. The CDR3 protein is CSVRRGRGYEQYF. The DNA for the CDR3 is TGCAGCGTCCGCAGGGGGCGCGGCTACGAGCAGTACTTC.

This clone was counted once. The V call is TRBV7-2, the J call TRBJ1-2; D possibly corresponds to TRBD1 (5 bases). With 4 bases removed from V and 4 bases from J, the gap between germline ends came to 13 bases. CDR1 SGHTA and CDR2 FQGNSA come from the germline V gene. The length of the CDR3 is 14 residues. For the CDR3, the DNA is TGTGCCAGCAGCTCGGGGGGGAACAGCTATGGCTACACCTTC. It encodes CASSSGGNSYGYTF.

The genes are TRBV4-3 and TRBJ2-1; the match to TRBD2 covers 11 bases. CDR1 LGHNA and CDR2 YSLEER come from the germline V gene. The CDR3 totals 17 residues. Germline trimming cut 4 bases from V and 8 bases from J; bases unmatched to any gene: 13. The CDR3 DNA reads TGCGCCAGCAGCCGCCTTACCACTAGCGGGGGTTCTGATGAGCAGTTCTTC. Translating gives CASSRLTTSGGSDEQFF.

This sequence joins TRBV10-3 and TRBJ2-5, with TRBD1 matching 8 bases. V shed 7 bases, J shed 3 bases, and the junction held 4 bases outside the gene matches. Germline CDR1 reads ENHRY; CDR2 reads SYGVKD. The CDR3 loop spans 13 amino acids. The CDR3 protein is CAITDRGEETQYF. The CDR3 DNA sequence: TGTGCCATCACCGACAGGGGAGAAGAGACCCAGTACTTC.

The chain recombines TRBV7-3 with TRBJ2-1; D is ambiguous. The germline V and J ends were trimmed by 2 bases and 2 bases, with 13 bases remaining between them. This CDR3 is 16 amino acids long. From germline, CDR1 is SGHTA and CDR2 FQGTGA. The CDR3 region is CASSLDSSQTYNEQFF. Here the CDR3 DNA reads TGTGCCAGCAGCTTAGATAGTAGTCAAACCTACAATGAGCAGTTCTTC.